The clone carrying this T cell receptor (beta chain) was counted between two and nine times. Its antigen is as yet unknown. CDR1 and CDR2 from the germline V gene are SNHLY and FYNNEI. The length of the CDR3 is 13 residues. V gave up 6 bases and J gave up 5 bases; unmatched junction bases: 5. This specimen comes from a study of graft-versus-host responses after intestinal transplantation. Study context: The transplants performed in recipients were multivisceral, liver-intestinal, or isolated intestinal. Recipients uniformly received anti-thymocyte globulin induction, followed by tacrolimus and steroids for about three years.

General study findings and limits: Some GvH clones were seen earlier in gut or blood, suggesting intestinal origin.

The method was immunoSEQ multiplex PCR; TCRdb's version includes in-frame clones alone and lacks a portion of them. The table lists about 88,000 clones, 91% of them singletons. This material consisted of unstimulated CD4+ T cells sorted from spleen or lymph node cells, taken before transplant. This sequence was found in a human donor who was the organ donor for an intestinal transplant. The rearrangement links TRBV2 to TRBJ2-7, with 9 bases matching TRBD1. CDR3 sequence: CASSRDRVDEQYF. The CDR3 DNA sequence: TGTGCCAGCAGCCGGGACAGGGTCGACGAGCAGTACTTC.